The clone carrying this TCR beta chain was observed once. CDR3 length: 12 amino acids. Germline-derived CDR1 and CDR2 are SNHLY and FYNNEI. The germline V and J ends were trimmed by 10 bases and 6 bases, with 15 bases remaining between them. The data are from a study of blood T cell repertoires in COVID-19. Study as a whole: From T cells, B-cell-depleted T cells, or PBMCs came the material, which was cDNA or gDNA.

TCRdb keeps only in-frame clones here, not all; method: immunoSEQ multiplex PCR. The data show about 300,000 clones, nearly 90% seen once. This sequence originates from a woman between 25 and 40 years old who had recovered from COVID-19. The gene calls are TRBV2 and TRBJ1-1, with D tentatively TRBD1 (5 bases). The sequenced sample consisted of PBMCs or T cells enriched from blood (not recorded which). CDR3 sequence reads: CATTAGGPEAFF. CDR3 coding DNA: TGTGCCACCACGGCGGGGGGTCCTGAAGCTTTCTTT.